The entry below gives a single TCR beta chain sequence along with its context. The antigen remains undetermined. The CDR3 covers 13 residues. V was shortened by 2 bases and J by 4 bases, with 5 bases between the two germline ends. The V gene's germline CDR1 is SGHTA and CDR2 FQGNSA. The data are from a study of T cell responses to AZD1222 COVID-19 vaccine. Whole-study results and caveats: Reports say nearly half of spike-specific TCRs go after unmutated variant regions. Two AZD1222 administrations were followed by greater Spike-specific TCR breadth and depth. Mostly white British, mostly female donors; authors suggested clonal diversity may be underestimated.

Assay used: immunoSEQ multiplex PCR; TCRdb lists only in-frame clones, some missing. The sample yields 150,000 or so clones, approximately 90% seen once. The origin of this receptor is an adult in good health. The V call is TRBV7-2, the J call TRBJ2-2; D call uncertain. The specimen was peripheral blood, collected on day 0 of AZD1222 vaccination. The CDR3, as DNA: TGTGCCAGCAGCTTACCTAGCACCGGGGAGCTGTTTTTT. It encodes CASSLPSTGELFF.